The 8 T cell receptor beta chains listed next were all sequenced from one sample in a study of OX40 agonist ivuxolimab in advanced cancers. Sequencing was performed with immunoSEQ multiplex PCR; in TCRdb, only in-frame clones are kept and a portion is missing. The data contain about 54,000 clones, 90% to 95% of them singletons. The specimen was CD4+ or CD8+ T cells sorted from blood, collected in a trial of the OX40 agonist ivuxolimab. Receptors were obtained from an adult with an advanced solid tumor such as melanoma, head and neck, liver or kidney cancer.

The chain uses TRBV29-1 and TRBJ1-2; the D gene is possibly TRBD1 (5 bases). The ends were cut back, 3 bases at V and 4 bases at J, with 9 bases in the middle. The germline V gene has CDR1 SQVTM and CDR2 ANQGSEA. The CDR3 length is 12 residues. DNA for the CDR3: TGCAGCGTTGAGGGGGTGAGCTATGGCTACACCTTC. Its translation: CSVEGVSYGYTF.

V and J are TRBV19 and TRBJ2-7, with 8 bases aligning to TRBD1. The CDR3 is 15 amino acids. CDR1 LNHDA and CDR2 SQIVND come from the germline V gene (reference sequence). V shed 4 bases and J 3 bases; nucleotides not matched to a gene: 8. CDR3 loop: CASSTRTGRLYEQYF. The CDR3, as DNA: TGTGCCAGTAGTACTCGGACAGGGCGACTCTACGAGCAGTACTTC.

V and J are TRBV7-2 and TRBJ1-5; D is unclear. The CDR3 totals 13 residues. V lost 5 bases, J lost 1 base, and 6 bases lay in between. Germline CDR1 is SGHTA and CDR2 is FQGNSA. The CDR3 loop is CASSLDSNQPQHF. DNA of the CDR3: TGTGCCAGCAGCCTTGACAGCAATCAGCCCCAGCATTTT.

This clone was picked up a small number of times. The chain carries TRBV9 and TRBJ1-3, with D uncertain. Germline loops: CDR1 SGDLS, CDR2 YYNGEE. The germline V and J ends were trimmed by 0 bases and 0 bases, with 10 bases remaining between them. The CDR3 consists of 16 residues. The CDR3 nucleotides read TGTGCCAGCAGCGTAGACGGCCGGCCCTCTGGAAACACCATATATTTT. This sequence encodes CASSVDGRPSGNTIYF.

V gene TRBV4-2 combines with J gene TRBJ2-3, with D perhaps matching TRBD2 (6 bases). The V end lost 4 bases, the J end lost 6 bases, and 11 bases lay between the germline ends. The CDR3 is 13 residues long. Germline V gene sequence: CDR1 LGHNA, CDR2 YNFKEQ. The CDR3 DNA reads as TGTGCCAGCAGCCCTCAAGCGGGCGATACGCAGTATTTT. Translated: CASSPQAGDTQYF.

The chain recombines TRBV28 with TRBJ2-7; D might be TRBD1 (5 bases). The CDR3 is 11 amino acids. V lost 6 bases to trimming and J lost 6 bases, with 9 bases between them. Germline values: CDR1 MDHEN, CDR2 SYDVKM. The CDR3 spells CASRPQGEQYF. The CDR3 DNA sequence: TGTGCCAGCAGGCCGCAGGGCGAGCAGTACTTC.

The chain joins TRBV27 to TRBJ2-2, with D uncertain. Per the germline V gene, CDR1 is MNHEY and CDR2 is SMNVEV (reference sequence). The CDR3 totals 17 residues. V was pared by 3 bases and J by 0 bases, with 14 bases between. CDR3 in amino acids: CASSFRAAPANTGELFF. The CDR3 DNA reads as TGTGCCAGCAGTTTTCGGGCAGCACCTGCGAACACCGGGGAGCTGTTTTTT.

The V call is TRBV28, the J call TRBJ1-1, with a possible D match to TRBD1 (6 bases). Germline loops: CDR1 MDHEN, CDR2 SYDVKM. The CDR3 is 18 amino acids. Trimming took 2 bases from V and 5 from J, leaving 24 bases between them. The CDR3: CASSLIDSGVVRWTEAFF. The DNA for the CDR3 is TGTGCCAGCAGTTTAATAGATTCAGGGGTGGTTCGATGGACTGAAGCTTTCTTT.